This T cell receptor (beta chain) was captured by sequencing in a study of T cell responses to AZD1222 COVID-19 vaccine. General observations from the study: Regions left unmutated in variants are reportedly the target of nearly half of spike-specific TCRs. Females outnumbered males among donors, who were mostly white British; clonal diversity was possibly underestimated. Spike-specific TCR breadth and depth rose after two AZD1222 doses.

In regard to this clone: The antigen remains unidentified.

Generated by immunoSEQ multiplex PCR, the TCRdb table keeps only in-frame clones and is missing some. Of 110,000 or so clones listed, more than 75% are singletons. Pooled in the analysis were second doses at about 4 or about 12 weeks. Trimming pared 6 bases from V and 4 bases from J, leaving 9 bases between. CDR1 is SGHAT, CDR2 FQNNGV, per germline. This CDR3 contains 12 residues. The sequence came from an adult who received the AZD1222 COVID-19 vaccine. The source was peripheral blood, collected 28 days after the second AZD1222 dose. The genes are TRBV11-2 and TRBJ1-2; D gene ambiguous. The CDR3 DNA is TGTGCCAGCAGAGGCCCCGGCTATGGCTACACCTTC. Translated: CASRGPGYGYTF.